The 15 T cell receptor beta chains given below trace back to one sample, sequenced in a study of blood T cell repertoires in COVID-19. Some clones are missing from TCRdb's copy, which holds only in-frame ones; the method was immunoSEQ multiplex PCR. The repertoire includes fewer than 300,000 clones, about four fifths of them detected once, and roughly 3.1% sits in the top ten. Material for sequencing was peripheral blood. These receptors were obtained from a young woman with acute or convalescent COVID-19.

The CDR3, as DNA: TGTGCCTGGAGTGGGCTAGTTCGGGTCAATGAGCAGTTCTTC. This codes for CAWSGLVRVNEQFF. The chain links TRBV30 to TRBJ2-1; D gene unclear. Per the germline V gene, CDR1 is GTSNPN and CDR2 is SVGIG (reference sequence). This CDR3 is 14 amino acids long. Trimming shortened V by 1 base and J by 6 bases, and 13 bases separated the two germline ends. Full variable domain (outside the CDR3, taken from reference TRBV30 and TRBJ2-1): SQTIHQWPATLVQPVGSPLSLECTVEGTSNPNLYWYRQAAGRGLQLLFYSVGIGQISSEVPQNLSASRPQDRQFILSSKKLLLSDSGFYLCAWSGLVRVNEQFFGPGTRLTVL.

The chain recombines TRBV10-3 with TRBJ1-1, with 7 bases lining up with TRBD1. Germline values: CDR1 ENHRY, CDR2 SYGVKD. The CDR3 length is 16 residues. The J segment lost 0 bases and the V segment lost 4 bases, leaving 8 bases of the junction unmatched. The DNA of the CDR3 is TGTGCCATCAGTGTTTCCGAGACAGGGATGAACACTGAAGCTTTCTTT. Protein sequence: CAISVSETGMNTEAFF.

The gene calls are TRBV5-1 and TRBJ1-1; D perhaps matches TRBD1 (6 bases). Germline V gives CDR1 SGHRS, CDR2 YFSETQ. CDR3 length: 14 amino acids. The V gene lost 3 bases and the J gene lost 4 bases, with 13 bases spanning the gap. CDR3 region: CASSSLGAGTEAFF. CDR3 bases: TGCGCCAGCAGCTCCTTGGGGGCGGGCACTGAAGCTTTCTTT.

In nucleotides, the CDR3 is TGTGCCAGCAGTTACTCGACAGGCGAAAATGAAAAACTGTTTTTT. Amino acid sequence: CASSYSTGENEKLFF. The chain links TRBV6-5 to TRBJ1-4; possible D gene TRBD1, 6 bases. CDR1 and CDR2 from the germline V gene are MNHEY and SVGAGI. Trimming stripped 0 bases from V and 5 bases from J, with 10 bases between. The CDR3 consists of 15 residues.

J is TRBJ1-1 and V is TRBV14; D not certain. V was trimmed by 3 bases and J by 4 bases, leaving 6 bases between them. The CDR3 totals 12 residues. Germline V gene data show CDR1 as SGHDN and CDR2 as FVKESK. This CDR3 is CASSHLPTEAFF. The CDR3 bases are TGTGCCAGCAGCCATCTCCCCACTGAAGCTTTCTTT.

This clone appeared a single time. This sequence joins TRBV9 and TRBJ1-6; weak D call: TRBD1 (6 bases). CDR1 and CDR2 from the germline V gene are SGDLS and YYNGEE. The CDR3 extends over 15 amino acids. V was pared by 4 bases and J by 6 bases, with 14 bases between. The CDR3 is CASSIRGGSNSPLHF. In DNA form, the CDR3 reads TGTGCCAGCAGCATCCGAGGGGGTTCTAATTCACCCCTCCACTTT.

The V and J genes are TRBV5-4 and TRBJ2-3; TRBD2 matches at 11 bases. V trimming: 7 bases; J trimming: 1 base; junction bases outside the gene matches: 5. CDR3 length: 15 amino acids. Germline loops: CDR1 SGHNT, CDR2 YYREEE (reference sequence). CDR3 DNA: TGTGCCAGCCGGATAGCGGGAGGGCGCACAGATACGCAGTATTTT. This codes for CASRIAGGRTDTQYF.

V gene TRBV5-1 combines with J gene TRBJ2-1, with TRBD1 identical over 8 bases. From germline, CDR1 is SGHRS and CDR2 YFSETQ. This CDR3 has 15 amino acids. Germline trimming cut 4 bases from V and 7 bases from J; bases unmatched to any gene: 10. CDR3 nucleotide sequence: TGCGCCAGCAGCAGGGTGACAGGGGCATTGAATGAGCAGTTCTTC. Translation gives CASSRVTGALNEQFF.

The CDR3 bases are TGTGCCAGCAGCATAAGGACTAGCGGGAGTAGGGAGCAGTACTTC. This sequence encodes CASSIRTSGSREQYF. The chain has TRBV7-8 and TRBJ2-7, with 13 bases identical to TRBD2. Germline loops: CDR1 SGHVS, CDR2 FQNEAQ. The CDR3 runs to 15 residues. Unmatched junction bases numbered 8, after V lost 5 bases and J lost 7 bases.

The V and J genes are TRBV12-3 or TRBV12-4 and TRBJ2-7; 7 nucleotides agree with TRBD1. This CDR3 is 13 amino acids long. V shed 6 bases, J shed 11 bases, and the junction held 13 bases outside the gene matches. CDR3 nucleotide sequence: TGTGCCAGCAGCCTCGCGACCGGGACAGAGGAGTACTTC. Protein sequence: CASSLATGTEEYF.

The chain recombines TRBV2 with TRBJ1-2; 10 nucleotides match TRBD1. CDR1 and CDR2 (germline): SNHLY, FYNNEI. CDR3 length: 17 amino acids. V shed 6 bases, J shed 5 bases, and the junction held 15 bases outside the gene matches. The CDR3 is CASRPGTGAAGGYGYTF. CDR3 sequence (DNA): TGTGCCAGCAGACCCGGGACAGGGGCCGCCGGAGGGTATGGCTACACCTTC.

The chain uses TRBV5-1 and TRBJ2-7; a possible D gene is TRBD2 (6 bases). Germline CDR1 reads SGHRS; CDR2 reads YFSETQ. The CDR3 is 13 residues long. V lost 2 bases and J 3 bases, leaving 9 bases between the germline ends. CDR3 residues: CASSFGGFYEQYF. In DNA form, the CDR3 reads TGCGCCAGCAGCTTCGGAGGGTTCTACGAGCAGTACTTC. Combining the CDR3 with reference TRBV5-1 and TRBJ2-7 gives the whole variable domain KAGVTQTPRYLIKTRGQQVTLSCSPISGHRSVSWYQQTPGQGLQFLFEYFSETQRNKGNFPGRFSGRQFSNSRSEMNVSTLELGDSALYLCASSFGGFYEQYFGPGTRLTVT.

Only a few counts were recorded for this clone. V and J are TRBV7-6 and TRBJ1-3; 8 bases agree with TRBD1. Germline loops: CDR1 SGHVS, CDR2 FNYEAQ. There are 20 residues in the CDR3. V lost 0 bases and J lost 0; bases outside the gene matches: 13. Here the CDR3 DNA reads TGTGCCAGCAGCTTAGCGTTCTTGACAGGGGATCCGAGCTCTGGAAACACCATATATTTT. This gives the protein CASSLAFLTGDPSSGNTIYF. The full variable domain, completed using reference TRBV7-6 and TRBJ1-3, is GAGVSQSPRYKVTKRGQDVALRCDPISGHVSLYWYRQALGQGPEFLTYFNYEAQQDKSGLPNDRFSAERPEGSISTLTIQRTEQRDSAMYRCASSLAFLTGDPSSGNTIYFGEGSWLTVV.

This chain connects TRBV7-2 to TRBJ2-4, with a possible D match to TRBD2 (6 bases). Between the trimmed V and J ends, which lost 3 bases and 5 bases, there was a span of 8 bases. The CDR3 length is 13 residues. CDR1 is SGHTA and CDR2 is FQGNSA in the germline V gene. CDR3 region: CASSLGTENIQYF. In DNA form, the CDR3 reads TGTGCCAGCAGCTTGGGGACTGAAAACATTCAGTACTTC.

The chain combines TRBV19 with TRBJ1-6, with 8 bases identical to TRBD1. The CDR3 is 16 amino acids. V lost 2 bases to trimming and J lost 6 bases; unmatched junction nucleotides: 6. In germline, CDR1 is LNHDA, CDR2 SQIVND (reference sequence). The CDR3: CASSILGTGINSPLHF. DNA for the CDR3: TGTGCCAGTAGTATATTAGGGACAGGAATTAATTCACCCCTCCACTTT.